These 19 T cell receptor beta chains were all obtained from the same sample, sequenced in a study of blood T cell repertoires in COVID-19. Here immunoSEQ multiplex PCR was the method, and the copy in TCRdb shows in-frame clones only, minus some. The profile shows about 40,000 clones, about 79% of them singletons. Sequencing used peripheral blood. The receptors were gathered from a woman in her sixties with acute or convalescent COVID-19.

V usage is TRBV28 and J usage is TRBJ1-6; TRBD1 matches at 9 bases. The length of the CDR3 is 17 residues. After removal of 6 bases from V and 6 bases from J, the junction contained 12 bases not matched to a gene. CDR1 MDHEN and CDR2 SYDVKM come from the germline V gene. CDR3 in DNA: TGTGCCAGCAGGGGGACCGGGACAGGGTTGGTTAATTCACCCCTCCACTTT. Translation gives CASRGTGTGLVNSPLHF. The complete variable domain, with remaining parts taken from reference TRBV28 and TRBJ1-6, reads DVKVTQSSRYLVKRTGEKVFLECVQDMDHENMFWYRQDPGLGLRLIYFSYDVKMKEKGDIPEGYSVSREKKERFSLILESASTNQTSMYLCASRGTGTGLVNSPLHFGNGTRLTVT.

V is TRBV5-1 and J is TRBJ2-5, with a weak D call TRBD2 (6 bases). V was clipped by 4 bases and J by 2 bases, with 15 bases between them. The V gene's germline CDR1 is SGHRS and CDR2 YFSETQ. The CDR3 totals 15 residues. The CDR3 protein is CASSPIGTSQETQYF. The CDR3 DNA reads as TGCGCCAGCAGCCCAATCGGGACTTCACAAGAGACCCAGTACTTC.

There are a few counts of this clone. The chain recombines TRBV10-1 with TRBJ1-3, with 7 bases matching TRBD1. This CDR3 is 17 amino acids long. Germline assignment: CDR1 WNHNN and CDR2 SYGVQD (reference sequence). The V and J ends lost 7 bases and 3 bases, in that order; junction bases with no gene match: 15. The CDR3 spells CASNKIYTGANGNTIYF. Written as DNA, the CDR3 is TGCGCCAGCAACAAGATTTACACAGGGGCAAATGGAAACACCATATATTTT.

V is TRBV12-3 or TRBV12-4 and J is TRBJ1-2; the D is unclear. V dropped 3 bases and J dropped 2 bases, with 7 bases sitting between them. This CDR3 region has 13 residues. CDR3 in amino acids: CASSFGVNYGYTF. CDR3 sequence (DNA): TGTGCCAGCAGTTTCGGGGTGAACTATGGCTACACCTTC.

The chain combines TRBV6-5 with TRBJ1-6; D is unresolved. Per germline, CDR1 MNHEY and CDR2 SVGAGI. With 6 bases removed from V and 8 bases from J, the gap between germline ends came to 14 bases. The CDR3 is made up of 14 amino acids. The CDR3, as DNA: TGTGCCAGCAGCCTTACCGACACGTATTCACCCCTCCACTTT. Amino acid sequence: CASSLTDTYSPLHF.

The V gene is TRBV19, the J gene TRBJ1-4; TRBD1 matches 7 bases. The CDR3 has 15 amino acids. Germline CDR1 reads LNHDA; CDR2 reads SQIVND (reference sequence). J gave up 8 bases and V 5 bases, and 11 bases lay outside the gene matches. The CDR3 spells CASSARQGSGEKLFF. The DNA of the CDR3 is TGTGCCAGTAGTGCACGACAGGGAAGTGGCGAAAAACTGTTTTTT.

The chain couples TRBV5-6 to TRBJ1-1, with D possibly matching TRBD1 (5 bases). V lost 3 bases and J 0 bases, leaving 6 bases between the germline ends. The CDR3 consists of 13 residues. Germline V CDR1 and CDR2: SGHDT, YYEEEE. CDR3 residues: CASSWTLNTEAFF. CDR3 nucleotide sequence: TGTGCCAGCAGCTGGACACTGAACACTGAAGCTTTCTTT.

This clone was observed once. The V gene is TRBV18, the J gene TRBJ1-1; 8 bases are shared with TRBD1. The CDR3 contains 14 residues. Germline loops: CDR1 KGHSH, CDR2 LQKENI. Losses at the gene ends were 5 bases for V and 1 base for J; bases not matched to a gene: 3. The CDR3 spells CASSTGQANTEAFF. The DNA of the CDR3 is TGTGCCAGCTCAACGGGACAGGCGAACACTGAAGCTTTCTTT.

The gene calls are TRBV30 and TRBJ2-1; perhaps TRBD2 as D (6 bases). V was clipped by 0 bases and J by 8 bases, with 26 bases between them. CDR1 and CDR2 from the germline V gene are GTSNPN and SVGIG (reference sequence). The CDR3 covers 18 residues. The CDR3 bases are TGTGCCTGGAGTGTACCGAGGCCATGGGTGGCGGGAAACCATGAGCAGTTCTTC. Its translation is CAWSVPRPWVAGNHEQFF.

The CDR3 DNA sequence: TGTGCCAGCAGTTTAGCCCAGGGGGATCAGCCCCAGCATTTT. The encoded protein is CASSLAQGDQPQHF. This chain connects TRBV28 to TRBJ1-5; 7 bases are shared with TRBD1. Germline trimming cut 2 bases from V and 5 bases from J; bases unmatched to any gene: 3. The CDR3 has 14 residues. Per germline, CDR1 MDHEN and CDR2 SYDVKM.

This clone was found once. The chain uses TRBV11-2 and TRBJ2-4, with 9 bases matching TRBD2. Losses at the gene ends were 5 bases for V and 2 bases for J; bases not matched to a gene: 13. The CDR3 is made up of 18 amino acids. Germline V gene data show CDR1 as SGHAT and CDR2 as FQNNGV. In nucleotides, the CDR3 is TGTGCCAGCAGCCCCGGTCCGCGGGAGGGGGGGACCAAAAACATTCAGTACTTC. Protein: CASSPGPREGGTKNIQYF.

This chain joins TRBV11-2 and TRBJ1-2; D is perhaps TRBD1 (6 bases). The CDR3 covers 14 residues. V was pared by 6 bases and J by 4 bases, with 15 bases between. The germline CDR1 and CDR2 sequences are SGHAT and FQNNGV. CDR3 bases: TGTGCCAGCAGTTTCAGGACAGAGTCCTATGGCTACACCTTC. Its translation: CASSFRTESYGYTF.

The chain combines TRBV5-1 with TRBJ2-6; D call uncertain. The CDR3 extends over 15 amino acids. V gave up 7 bases and J gave up 2 bases, with 13 bases separating them. In germline, CDR1 is SGHRS, CDR2 YFSETQ. CDR3 region: CASRLEIAGANVLTF. The CDR3 DNA is TGCGCCAGCCGTCTAGAAATCGCTGGGGCCAACGTCCTGACTTTC.

This rearrangement joins TRBV2 to TRBJ2-2; the match to TRBD1 covers 8 bases. Germline V gene sequence: CDR1 SNHLY, CDR2 FYNNEI. J lost 0 bases, V lost 6 bases, and 3 bases had no gene match. The CDR3 is 15 residues long. CDR3 region: CASRPGQANTGELFF. CDR3 in DNA: TGTGCCAGCAGACCGGGACAGGCGAACACCGGGGAGCTGTTTTTT.

The gene calls are TRBV10-2 and TRBJ2-7, with a possible D match to TRBD2 (6 bases). The CDR3 extends over 15 amino acids. The germline CDR1 and CDR2 sequences are WSHSY and SAAADI. Trimming shortened V by 3 bases and J by 5 bases, and 17 bases separated the two germline ends. The CDR3 region has the DNA TGCGCCAGCAGTGATTTTAAGCGGTGGGGGGACGAGCAGTACTTC. This encodes CASSDFKRWGDEQYF.

This chain joins TRBV24-1 and TRBJ1-2; 7 nucleotides agree with TRBD1. CDR3 length: 14 residues. Per the germline V gene, CDR1 is KGHDR and CDR2 is SFDVKD. The V gene end was trimmed by 6 bases and the J gene end by 4 bases; junction bases not matched to a gene: 7. The CDR3 region has the DNA TGTGCCACCAGTCCCGGGACAGCGTCCTATGGCTACACCTTC. Its translation is CATSPGTASYGYTF.

The chain has TRBV28 and TRBJ1-2, with a weak D call TRBD1 (6 bases). CDR3 length equals 16 residues. Trimming removed 5 bases from V and 0 bases from J, with 16 bases in between. In germline, CDR1 is MDHEN, CDR2 SYDVKM. CDR3 DNA sequence: TGTGCCAGCAGTACATCGGGGGGGCGAGCTAACTATGGCTACACCTTC. As protein: CASSTSGGRANYGYTF.

CDR3 sequence (DNA): TGTGCCAGCAGCAGTCCAACTAGCGCCAAGAATCCTGAGCAGTTCTTC. This sequence encodes CASSSPTSAKNPEQFF. This chain links TRBV21-1 with TRBJ2-1; the D call of TRBD2 is as the table states it, not checked on the DNA. TRBV21-1 is a recognized pseudogene. The CDR3 has 16 residues.

V gene TRBV7-8 combines with J gene TRBJ2-6; 8 positions agree with TRBD1. With 4 bases clipped from V and 0 bases from J, the junction kept 5 bases outside the gene matches. This CDR3 is built from 17 residues. From germline, CDR1 is SGHVS and CDR2 FQNEAQ. CDR3 bases: TGTGCCAGCAGCTCCGGACAGGGTTACTCTGGGGCCAACGTCCTGACTTTC. Protein: CASSSGQGYSGANVLTF.